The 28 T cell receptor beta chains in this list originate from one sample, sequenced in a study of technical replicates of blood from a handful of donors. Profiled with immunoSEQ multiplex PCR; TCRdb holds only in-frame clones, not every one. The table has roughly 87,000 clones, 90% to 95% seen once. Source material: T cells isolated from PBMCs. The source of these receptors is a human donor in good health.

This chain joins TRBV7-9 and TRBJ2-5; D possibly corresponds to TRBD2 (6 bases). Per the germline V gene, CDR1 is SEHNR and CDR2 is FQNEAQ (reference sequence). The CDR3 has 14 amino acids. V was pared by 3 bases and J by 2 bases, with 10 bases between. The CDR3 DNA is TGTGCCAGCAGCTTTGGGGGGTATCAAGAGACCCAGTACTTC. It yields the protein CASSFGGYQETQYF.

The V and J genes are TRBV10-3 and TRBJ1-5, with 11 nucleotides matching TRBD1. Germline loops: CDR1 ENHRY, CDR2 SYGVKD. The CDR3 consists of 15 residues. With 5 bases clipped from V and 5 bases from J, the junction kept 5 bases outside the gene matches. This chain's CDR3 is CAISRDRGDDQPQHF. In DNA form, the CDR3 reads TGTGCCATCAGTAGGGACAGGGGGGACGATCAGCCCCAGCATTTT.

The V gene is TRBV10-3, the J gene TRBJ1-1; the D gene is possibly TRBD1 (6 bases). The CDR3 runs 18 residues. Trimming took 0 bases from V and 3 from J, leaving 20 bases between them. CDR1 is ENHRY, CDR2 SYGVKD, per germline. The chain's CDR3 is CAISESIAKQGGDTEAFF. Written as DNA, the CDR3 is TGTGCCATCAGTGAGTCGATCGCGAAACAGGGAGGGGACACTGAAGCTTTCTTT.

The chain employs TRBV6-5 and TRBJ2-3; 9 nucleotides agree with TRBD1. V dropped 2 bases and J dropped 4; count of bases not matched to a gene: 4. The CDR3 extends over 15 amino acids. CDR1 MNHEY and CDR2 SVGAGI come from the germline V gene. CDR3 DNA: TGTGCCAGCAGTTACGGGACAGGGAGGGCAGATACGCAGTATTTT. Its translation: CASSYGTGRADTQYF.

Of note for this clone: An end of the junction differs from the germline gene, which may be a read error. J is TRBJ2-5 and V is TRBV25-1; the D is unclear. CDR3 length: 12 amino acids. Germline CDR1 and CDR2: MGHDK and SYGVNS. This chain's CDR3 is CASSDRREAQYF. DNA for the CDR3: TGTGCCAGCAGTGACCGAAGAGAGGCCCAGTACTTC.

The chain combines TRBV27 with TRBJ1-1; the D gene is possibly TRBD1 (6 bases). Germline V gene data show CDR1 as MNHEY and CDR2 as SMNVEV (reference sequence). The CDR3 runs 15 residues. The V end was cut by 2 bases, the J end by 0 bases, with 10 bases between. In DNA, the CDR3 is TGTGCCAGCAGTTTAGCCACAGGGATGAACACTGAAGCTTTCTTT. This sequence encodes CASSLATGMNTEAFF.

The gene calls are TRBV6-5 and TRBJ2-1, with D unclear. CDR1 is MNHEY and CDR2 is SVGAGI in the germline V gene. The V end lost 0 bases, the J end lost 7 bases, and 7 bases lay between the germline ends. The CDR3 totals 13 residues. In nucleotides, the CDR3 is TGTGCCAGCAGTTACTCATCCGTAAATGAGCAGTTCTTC. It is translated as CASSYSSVNEQFF.

The CDR3 is CASRRGGIIMNTEAFF. The CDR3 bases are TGTGCCAGTAGACGGGGGGGCATCATAATGAACACTGAAGCTTTCTTT. The chain joins TRBV19 to TRBJ1-1; D is possibly TRBD1 (6 bases). The CDR3 runs 16 residues. Germline V gene data show CDR1 as LNHDA and CDR2 as SQIVND (reference sequence). V was cut by 6 bases and J by 0 bases, with 17 bases left in between.

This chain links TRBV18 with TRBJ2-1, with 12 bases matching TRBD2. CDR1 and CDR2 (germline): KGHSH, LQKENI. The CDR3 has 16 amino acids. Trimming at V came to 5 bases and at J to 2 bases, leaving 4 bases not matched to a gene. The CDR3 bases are TGTGCCAGCTCAGCTAGCGGGGGGGAAACCTACAATGAGCAGTTCTTC. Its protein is CASSASGGETYNEQFF.

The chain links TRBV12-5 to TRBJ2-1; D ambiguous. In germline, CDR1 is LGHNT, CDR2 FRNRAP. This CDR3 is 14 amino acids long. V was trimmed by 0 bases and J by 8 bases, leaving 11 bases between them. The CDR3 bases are TGTGCTAGTGGTTTGGTACGCCTGTCGGATGAGCAGTTCTTC. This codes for CASGLVRLSDEQFF.

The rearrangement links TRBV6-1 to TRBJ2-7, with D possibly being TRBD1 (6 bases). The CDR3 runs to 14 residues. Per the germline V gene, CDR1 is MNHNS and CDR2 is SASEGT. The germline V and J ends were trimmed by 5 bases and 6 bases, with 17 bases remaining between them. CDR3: CASSTGTLNGEQYF. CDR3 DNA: TGTGCCAGCAGTACCGGGACATTAAATGGCGAGCAGTACTTC.

The CDR3 loop is CASSLDSSTDTQYF. Here the CDR3 DNA reads TGCGCCAGCAGCCTGGATAGTAGCACAGATACGCAGTATTTT. The chain employs TRBV5-1 and TRBJ2-3; no reliable D call. CDR1 and CDR2 from the germline V gene are SGHRS and YFSETQ. This CDR3 contains 14 residues. V gave up 4 bases and J gave up 0 bases, with 9 bases separating them.

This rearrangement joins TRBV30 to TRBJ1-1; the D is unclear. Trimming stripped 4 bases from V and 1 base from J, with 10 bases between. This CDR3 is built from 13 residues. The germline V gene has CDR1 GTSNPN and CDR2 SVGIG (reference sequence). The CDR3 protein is CAWIAQRNTEAFF. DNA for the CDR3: TGTGCCTGGATAGCACAAAGGAACACTGAAGCTTTCTTT.

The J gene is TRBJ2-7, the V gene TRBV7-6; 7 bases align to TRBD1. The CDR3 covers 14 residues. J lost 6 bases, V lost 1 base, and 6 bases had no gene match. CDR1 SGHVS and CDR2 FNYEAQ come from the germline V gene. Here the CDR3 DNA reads TGTGCCAGCAGCTTAGGTTGGGGACAGAGCGAGCAGTACTTC. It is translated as CASSLGWGQSEQYF.

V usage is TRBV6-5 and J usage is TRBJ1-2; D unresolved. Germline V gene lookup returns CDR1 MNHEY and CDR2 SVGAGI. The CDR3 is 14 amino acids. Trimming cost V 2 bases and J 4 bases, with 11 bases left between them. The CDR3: CASSYTEQFYGYTF. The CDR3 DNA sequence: TGTGCCAGCAGTTACACGGAGCAGTTCTATGGCTACACCTTC.

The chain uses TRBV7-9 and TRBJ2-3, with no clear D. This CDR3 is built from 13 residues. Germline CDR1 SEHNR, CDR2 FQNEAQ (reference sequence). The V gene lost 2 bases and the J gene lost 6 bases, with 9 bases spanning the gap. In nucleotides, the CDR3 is TGTGCCAGCAGCTTAAGTAGCCCCGATACGCAGTATTTT. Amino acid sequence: CASSLSSPDTQYF.

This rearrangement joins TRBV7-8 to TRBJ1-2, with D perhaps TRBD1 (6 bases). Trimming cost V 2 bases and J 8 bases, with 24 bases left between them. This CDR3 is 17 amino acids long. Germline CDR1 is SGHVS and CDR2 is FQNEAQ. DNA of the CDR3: TGTGCCAGCAGCTTAACATCCTACCGGGACACCCACCACGGCTACACCTTC. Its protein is CASSLTSYRDTHHGYTF. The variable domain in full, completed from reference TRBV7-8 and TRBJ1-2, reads GAGVSQSPRYKVAKRGQDVALRCDPISGHVSLFWYQQALGQGPEFLTYFQNEAQLDKSGLPSDRFFAERPEGSVSTLKIQRTQQEDSAVYLCASSLTSYRDTHHGYTFGSGTRLTVV.

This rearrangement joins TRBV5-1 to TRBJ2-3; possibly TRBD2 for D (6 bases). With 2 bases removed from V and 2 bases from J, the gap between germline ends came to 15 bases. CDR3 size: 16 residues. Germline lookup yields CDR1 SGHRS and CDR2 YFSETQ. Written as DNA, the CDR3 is TGCGCCAGCAGCTTATCAGTGCTAGCGTACACAGATACGCAGTATTTT. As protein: CASSLSVLAYTDTQYF.

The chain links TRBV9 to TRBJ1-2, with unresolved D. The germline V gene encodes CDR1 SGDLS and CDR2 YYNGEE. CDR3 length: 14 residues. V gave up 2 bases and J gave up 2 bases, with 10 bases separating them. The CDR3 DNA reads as TGTGCCAGCAGCGTGAACACGGGGAACTATGGCTACACCTTC. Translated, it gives CASSVNTGNYGYTF.

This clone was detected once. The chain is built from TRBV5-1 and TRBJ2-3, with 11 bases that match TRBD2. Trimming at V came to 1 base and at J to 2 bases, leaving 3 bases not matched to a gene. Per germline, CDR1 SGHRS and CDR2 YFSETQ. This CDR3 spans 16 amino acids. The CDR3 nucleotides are TGCGCCAGCAGCTTGCTAGCGGGGGGCCTCACAGATACGCAGTATTTT. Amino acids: CASSLLAGGLTDTQYF.

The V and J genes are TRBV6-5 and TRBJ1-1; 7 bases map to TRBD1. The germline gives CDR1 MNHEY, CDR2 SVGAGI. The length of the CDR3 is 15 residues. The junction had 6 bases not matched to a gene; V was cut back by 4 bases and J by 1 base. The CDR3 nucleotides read TGTGCCAGCAGTTTACAGGGGATCCCGAACACTGAAGCTTTCTTT. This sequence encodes CASSLQGIPNTEAFF.

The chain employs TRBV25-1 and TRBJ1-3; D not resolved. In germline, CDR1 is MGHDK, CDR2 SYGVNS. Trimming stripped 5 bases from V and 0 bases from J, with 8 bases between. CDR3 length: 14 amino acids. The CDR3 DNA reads TGTGCCAGCAGTCACGGAGGCTCTGGAAACACCATATATTTT. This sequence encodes CASSHGGSGNTIYF.

CDR3: CASSLGVDRSYEQYF. For the CDR3, the DNA is TGTGCCAGCAGCTTAGGCGTCGACAGATCCTACGAGCAGTACTTC. V and J are TRBV7-8 and TRBJ2-7; tentatively, D is TRBD1 (5 bases). The CDR3 length is 15 residues. Trimming removed 1 base from V and 1 base from J, with 11 bases in between. Germline values: CDR1 SGHVS, CDR2 FQNEAQ.

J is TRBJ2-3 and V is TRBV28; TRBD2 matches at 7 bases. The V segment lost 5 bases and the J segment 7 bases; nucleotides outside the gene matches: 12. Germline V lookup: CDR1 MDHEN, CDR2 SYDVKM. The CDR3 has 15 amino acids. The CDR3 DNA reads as TGTGCCAGCAGTCAGTACCTGGGGAGGGGCTATACGCAGTATTTT. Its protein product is CASSQYLGRGYTQYF.

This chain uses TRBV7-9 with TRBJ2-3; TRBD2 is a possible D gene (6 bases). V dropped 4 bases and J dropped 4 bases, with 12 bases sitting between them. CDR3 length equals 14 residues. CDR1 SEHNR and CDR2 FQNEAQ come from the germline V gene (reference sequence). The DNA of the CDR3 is TGTGCCAGCAGCTCGACTAGTAATCCAGATACGCAGTATTTT. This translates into CASSSTSNPDTQYF.

CDR3 DNA: TGTGCCAGCAGCCCCGGGAGGGGGCGCGGGGAGACCCAGTACTTC. Protein product: CASSPGRGRGETQYF. The chain combines TRBV5-6 with TRBJ2-5; D is perhaps TRBD2 (8 bases). Trimming shortened V by 4 bases and J by 5 bases, and 18 bases separated the two germline ends. The CDR3 length is 15 residues. Germline V gives CDR1 SGHDT, CDR2 YYEEEE.

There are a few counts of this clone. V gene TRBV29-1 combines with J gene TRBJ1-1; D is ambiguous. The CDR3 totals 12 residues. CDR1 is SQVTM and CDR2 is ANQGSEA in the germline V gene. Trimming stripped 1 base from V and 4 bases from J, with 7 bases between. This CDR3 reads CSVEGGITEAFF. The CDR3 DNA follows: TGCAGCGTTGAAGGAGGGATCACTGAAGCTTTCTTT.

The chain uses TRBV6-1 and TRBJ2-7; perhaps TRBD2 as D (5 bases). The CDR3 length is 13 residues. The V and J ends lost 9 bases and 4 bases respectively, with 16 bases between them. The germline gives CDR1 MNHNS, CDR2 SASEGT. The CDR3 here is CASSLAVLYEQYF. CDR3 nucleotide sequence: TGTGCCAGTTCCCTAGCAGTCCTATACGAGCAGTACTTC.